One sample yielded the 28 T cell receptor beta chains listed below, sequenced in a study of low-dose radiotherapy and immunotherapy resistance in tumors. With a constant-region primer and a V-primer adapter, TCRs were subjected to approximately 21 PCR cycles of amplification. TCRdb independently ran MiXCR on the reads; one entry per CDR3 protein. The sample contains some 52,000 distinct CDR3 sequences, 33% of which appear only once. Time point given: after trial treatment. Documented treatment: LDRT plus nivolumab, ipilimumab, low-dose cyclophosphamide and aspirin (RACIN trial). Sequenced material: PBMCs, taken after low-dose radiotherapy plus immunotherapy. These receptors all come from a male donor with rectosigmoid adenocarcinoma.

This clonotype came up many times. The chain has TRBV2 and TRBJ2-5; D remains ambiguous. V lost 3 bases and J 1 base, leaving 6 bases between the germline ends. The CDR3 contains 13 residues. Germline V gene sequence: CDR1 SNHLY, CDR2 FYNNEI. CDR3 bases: TGTGCCAGCAGTGAGATCGGCCAAGAGACCCAGTACTTC. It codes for CASSEIGQETQYF.

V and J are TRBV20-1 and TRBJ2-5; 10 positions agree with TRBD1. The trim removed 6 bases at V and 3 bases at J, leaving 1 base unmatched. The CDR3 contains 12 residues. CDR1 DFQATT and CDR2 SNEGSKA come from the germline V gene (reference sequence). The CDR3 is CSAGQGKETQYF. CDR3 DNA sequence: TGCAGTGCGGGACAGGGGAAAGAGACCCAGTACTTC.

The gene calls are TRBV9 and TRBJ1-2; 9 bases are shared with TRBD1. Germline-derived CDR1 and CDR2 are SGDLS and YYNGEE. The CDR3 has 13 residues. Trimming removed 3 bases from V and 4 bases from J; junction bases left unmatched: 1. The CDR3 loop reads CASSEGQGYGYTF. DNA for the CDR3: TGTGCCAGCAGCGAGGGACAGGGCTATGGCTACACCTTC.

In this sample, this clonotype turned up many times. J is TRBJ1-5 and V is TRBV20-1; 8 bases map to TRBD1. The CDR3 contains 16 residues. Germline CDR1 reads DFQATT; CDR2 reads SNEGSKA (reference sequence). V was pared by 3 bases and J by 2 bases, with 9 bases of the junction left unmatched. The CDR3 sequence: CSARVRGRGGNQPQHF. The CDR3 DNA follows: TGCAGTGCTAGGGTCAGGGGGCGGGGGGGCAATCAGCCCCAGCATTTT.

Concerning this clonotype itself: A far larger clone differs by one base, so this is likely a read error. In nucleotides, the CDR3 is TGTGCCAGCAGTGACCAAGGGTCGGTAGCGGGATACCCCTACAATGAGCAGTACTTC. Its protein is CASSDQGSVAGYPYNEQYF. The rearrangement joins TRBV27 to TRBJ2-7, with 8 positions matching TRBD2. The junction had 25 bases not matched to a gene; V was cut back by 5 bases and J by 7 bases. CDR1 and CDR2 (germline): MNHEY, SMNVEV (reference sequence). The CDR3 is 19 residues long.

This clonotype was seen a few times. CDR3 amino acids: CASSPPDRVGSNQPQHF. As DNA, the CDR3 is TGTGCCAGTAGTCCCCCCGACAGGGTTGGAAGCAATCAGCCCCAGCATTTT. The rearrangement joins TRBV19 to TRBJ1-5; TRBD1 aligns across 7 bases. The CDR3 is 17 amino acids. Germline CDR1 and CDR2: LNHDA and SQIVND (reference sequence). The V gene end was trimmed by 5 bases and the J gene end by 1 base; junction bases not matched to a gene: 11.

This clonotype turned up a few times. The CDR3 DNA follows: TGTGCCAGCAGTTCCAAAGGGACAGCCCAAGAGACCCAGTACTTC. As protein: CASSSKGTAQETQYF. The chain has TRBV5-4 and TRBJ2-5; 7 nucleotides align to TRBD1. CDR1 SGHNT and CDR2 YYREEE come from the germline V gene (reference sequence). Losses at the gene ends were 5 bases for V and 1 base for J; bases not matched to a gene: 8. The CDR3 is made up of 15 amino acids.

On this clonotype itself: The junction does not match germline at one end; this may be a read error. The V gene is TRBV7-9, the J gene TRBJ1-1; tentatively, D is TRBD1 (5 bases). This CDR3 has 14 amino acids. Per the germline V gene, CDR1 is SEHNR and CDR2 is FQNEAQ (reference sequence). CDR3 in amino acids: CASSLSGTNTKAFF. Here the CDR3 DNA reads TGTGCCAGCAGCTTATCAGGGACGAACACTAAAGCTTTCTTT.

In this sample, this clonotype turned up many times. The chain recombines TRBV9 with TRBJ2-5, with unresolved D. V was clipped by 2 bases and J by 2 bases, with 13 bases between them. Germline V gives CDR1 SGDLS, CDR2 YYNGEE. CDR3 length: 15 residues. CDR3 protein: CASSVSTLNQETQYF. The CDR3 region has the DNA TGTGCCAGCAGCGTGTCCACTCTTAATCAAGAGACCCAGTACTTC.

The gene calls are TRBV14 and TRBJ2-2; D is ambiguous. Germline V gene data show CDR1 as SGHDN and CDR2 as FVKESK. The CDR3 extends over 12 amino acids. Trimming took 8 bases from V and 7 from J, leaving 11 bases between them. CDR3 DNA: TGTGCCAGCCGCCCAGGTGTCGGGGAGCTGTTTTTT. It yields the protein CASRPGVGELFF.

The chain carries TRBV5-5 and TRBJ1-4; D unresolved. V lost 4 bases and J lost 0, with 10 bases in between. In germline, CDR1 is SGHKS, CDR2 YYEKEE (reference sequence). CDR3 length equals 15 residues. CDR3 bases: TGTGCCAGCAGCCCCCTCGGCGCAACTAATGAAAAACTGTTTTTT. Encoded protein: CASSPLGATNEKLFF.

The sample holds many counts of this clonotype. CDR3 DNA sequence: TGTGCCAGTCAATCAGGGACGGGGAACACTGAAGCTTTCTTT. Translating gives CASQSGTGNTEAFF. The V and J genes are TRBV28 and TRBJ1-1, with D perhaps TRBD1 (5 bases). There are 14 residues in the CDR3. Germline lookup yields CDR1 MDHEN and CDR2 SYDVKM. Trimming removed 9 bases at V and 1 base at J, with 15 bases between. Drawing the rest from reference TRBV28 and TRBJ1-1, the complete variable domain is DVKVTQSSRYLVKRTGEKVFLECVQDMDHENMFWYRQDPGLGLRLIYFSYDVKMKEKGDIPEGYSVSREKKERFSLILESASTNQTSMYLCASQSGTGNTEAFFGQGTRLTVV.

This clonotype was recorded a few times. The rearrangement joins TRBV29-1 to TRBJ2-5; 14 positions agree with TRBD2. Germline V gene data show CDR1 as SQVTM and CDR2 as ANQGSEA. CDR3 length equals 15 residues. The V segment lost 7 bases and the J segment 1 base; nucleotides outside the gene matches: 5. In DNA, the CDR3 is TGCAGCGCTGCGGGGACTAGCGGGGGCCAAGAGACCCAGTACTTC. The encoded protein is CSAAGTSGGQETQYF.

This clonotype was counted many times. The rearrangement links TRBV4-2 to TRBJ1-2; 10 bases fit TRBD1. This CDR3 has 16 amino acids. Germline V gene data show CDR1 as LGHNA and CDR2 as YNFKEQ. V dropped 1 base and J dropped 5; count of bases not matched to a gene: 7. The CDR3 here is CASSQAGQGNGYGYTF. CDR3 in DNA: TGTGCCAGCAGCCAAGCGGGACAGGGGAATGGTTATGGCTACACCTTC.

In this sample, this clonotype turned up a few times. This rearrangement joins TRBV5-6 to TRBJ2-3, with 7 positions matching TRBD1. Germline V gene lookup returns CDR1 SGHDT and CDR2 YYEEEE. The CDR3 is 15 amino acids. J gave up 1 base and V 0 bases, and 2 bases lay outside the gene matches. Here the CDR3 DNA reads TGTGCCAGCAGCTTGGACAGGGGCCGCACAGATACGCAGTATTTT. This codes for CASSLDRGRTDTQYF.

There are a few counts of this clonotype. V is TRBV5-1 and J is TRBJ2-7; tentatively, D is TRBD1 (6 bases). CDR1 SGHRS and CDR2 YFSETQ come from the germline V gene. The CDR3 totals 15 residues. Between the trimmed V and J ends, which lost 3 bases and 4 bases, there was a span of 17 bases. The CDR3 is CASSSEQGGWYEQYF. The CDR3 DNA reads TGCGCCAGCAGCTCTGAACAGGGTGGGTGGTACGAGCAGTACTTC.

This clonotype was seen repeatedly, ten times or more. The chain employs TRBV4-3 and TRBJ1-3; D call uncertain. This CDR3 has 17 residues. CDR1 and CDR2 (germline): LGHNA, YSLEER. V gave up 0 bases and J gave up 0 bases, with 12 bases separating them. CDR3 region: CASSQERAESSGNTIYF. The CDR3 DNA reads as TGCGCCAGCAGCCAAGAACGGGCGGAGAGCTCTGGAAACACCATATATTTT.

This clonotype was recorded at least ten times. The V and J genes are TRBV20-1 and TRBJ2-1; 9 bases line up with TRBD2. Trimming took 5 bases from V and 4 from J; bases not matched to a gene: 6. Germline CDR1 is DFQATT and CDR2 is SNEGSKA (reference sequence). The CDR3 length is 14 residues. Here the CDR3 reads CSAPTSGFYNEQFF. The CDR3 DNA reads TGCAGTGCTCCGACTAGCGGATTTTACAATGAGCAGTTCTTC.

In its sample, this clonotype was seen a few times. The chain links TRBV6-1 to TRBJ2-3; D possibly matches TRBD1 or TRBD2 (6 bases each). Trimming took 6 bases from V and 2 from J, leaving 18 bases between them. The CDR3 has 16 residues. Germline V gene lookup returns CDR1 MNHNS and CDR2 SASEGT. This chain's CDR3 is CASSQPGGPPTDTQYF. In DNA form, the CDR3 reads TGTGCCAGCAGCCAACCCGGGGGCCCACCCACAGATACGCAGTATTTT.

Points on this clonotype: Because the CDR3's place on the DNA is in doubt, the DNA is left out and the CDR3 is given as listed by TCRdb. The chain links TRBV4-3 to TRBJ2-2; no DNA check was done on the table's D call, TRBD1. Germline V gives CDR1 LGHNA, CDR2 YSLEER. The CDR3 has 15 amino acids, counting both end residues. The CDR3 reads CASRTQGELGELFFF.

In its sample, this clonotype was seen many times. The CDR3 sequence: CSVELQGGGYTF. DNA for the CDR3: TGCAGCGTTGAATTGCAGGGAGGCGGCTACACCTTC. The rearrangement joins TRBV29-1 to TRBJ1-2; D is perhaps TRBD1 (5 bases). This CDR3 spans 12 amino acids. Trimming shortened V by 2 bases and J by 8 bases, and 12 bases separated the two germline ends. Germline V gene sequence: CDR1 SQVTM, CDR2 ANQGSEA.

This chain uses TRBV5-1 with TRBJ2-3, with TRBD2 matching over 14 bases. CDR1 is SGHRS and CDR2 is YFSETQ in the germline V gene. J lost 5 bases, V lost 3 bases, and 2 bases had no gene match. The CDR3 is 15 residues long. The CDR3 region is CASSSGTSGRDTQYF. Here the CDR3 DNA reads TGCGCCAGCAGCTCAGGGACTAGCGGGAGAGATACGCAGTATTTT.

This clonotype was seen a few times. CDR3 protein: CASSLGLAGNEQFF. In DNA form, the CDR3 reads TGTGCCAGCAGCTTGGGGCTAGCCGGGAATGAGCAGTTCTTC. This rearrangement joins TRBV5-6 to TRBJ2-1; possibly TRBD2 for D (5 bases). V shed 0 bases and J shed 7 bases, with 11 bases lying between them. The CDR3 length is 14 residues. CDR1 is SGHDT, CDR2 YYEEEE, per germline.

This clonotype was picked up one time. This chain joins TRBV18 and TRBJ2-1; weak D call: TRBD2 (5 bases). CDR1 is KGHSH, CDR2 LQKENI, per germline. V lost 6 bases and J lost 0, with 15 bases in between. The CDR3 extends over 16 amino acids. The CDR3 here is CASSILAEFSYNEQFF. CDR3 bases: TGTGCCAGCTCCATCCTAGCCGAATTCTCCTACAATGAGCAGTTCTTC.

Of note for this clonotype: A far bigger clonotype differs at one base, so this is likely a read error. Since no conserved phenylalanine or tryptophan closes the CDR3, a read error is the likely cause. The CDR3 region has the DNA TGTGCCAGCAGTTATCATGGAGTTAATCAGCCCCAGCATTCT. Protein product: CASSYHGVNQPQHS. The genes are TRBV6-8 and TRBJ1-5; D uncertain. Trimming removed 3 bases at V and 4 bases at J, with 10 bases between. The CDR3 consists of 14 residues. Germline V gene data show CDR1 as MNHGY and CDR2 as SAAAGT.

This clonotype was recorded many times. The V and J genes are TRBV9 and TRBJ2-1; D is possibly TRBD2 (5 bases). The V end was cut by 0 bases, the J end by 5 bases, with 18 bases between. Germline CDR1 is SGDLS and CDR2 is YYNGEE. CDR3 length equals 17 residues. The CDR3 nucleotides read TGTGCCAGCAGCGTAGCTACACGGGCCAGCGGTCACAATGAGCAGTTCTTC. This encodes CASSVATRASGHNEQFF.

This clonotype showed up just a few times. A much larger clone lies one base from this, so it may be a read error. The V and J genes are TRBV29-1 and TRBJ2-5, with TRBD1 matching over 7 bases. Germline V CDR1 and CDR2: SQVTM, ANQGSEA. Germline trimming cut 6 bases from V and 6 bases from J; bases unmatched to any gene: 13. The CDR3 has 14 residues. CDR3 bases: TGCAGCGTCACCACAGGGGCGGAACAAAAGACCCAGTACTTC. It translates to CSVTTGAEQKTQYF.

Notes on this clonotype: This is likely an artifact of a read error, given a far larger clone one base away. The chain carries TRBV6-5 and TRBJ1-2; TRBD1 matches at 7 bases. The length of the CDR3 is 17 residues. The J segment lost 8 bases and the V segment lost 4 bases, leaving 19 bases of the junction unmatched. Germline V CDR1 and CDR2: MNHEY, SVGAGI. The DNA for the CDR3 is TGTGCCAGCAGTTGCCGCCATACGATTAGACAGGGTGAGGGCTACACCTTC. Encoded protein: CASSCRHTIRQGEGYTF.